What follows are 14 T cell receptor beta chains derived from one specimen sequenced in a study of shared clonotypes between healthy human individuals. As defined, naive CD8 cells were CD45RO-negative and positively selected for CCR7, with terminally differentiated effector memory CD45RA+ cells excluded. This table comes from immunoSEQ multiplex PCR, and its TCRdb copy is limited to in-frame clones, with some not included. Of about 2,200,000 clones listed, about 92% are singletons. The sample was naive CD8+ T cells from PBMCs. These receptors originate from a man younger than 35 in good health. Some clones in this sample may be carry-over from other donors' samples.

The chain recombines TRBV7-8 with TRBJ1-2, with 8 bases lining up with TRBD1. Losses at the gene ends were 0 bases for V and 4 bases for J; bases not matched to a gene: 1. CDR1 is SGHVS and CDR2 is FQNEAQ in the germline V gene. The CDR3 runs to 14 residues. The CDR3 loop reads CASSLAGQGYGYTF. In nucleotides, the CDR3 is TGTGCCAGCAGCTTAGCCGGACAGGGCTATGGCTACACCTTC.

CDR3 amino acids: CASSEWGGMNTEAFF. CDR3 coding DNA: TGTGCCAGCAGTGAATGGGGAGGGATGAACACTGAAGCTTTCTTT. The chain combines TRBV6-1 with TRBJ1-1; D call uncertain. The CDR3 is 15 residues long. V was shortened by 2 bases and J by 0 bases, with 10 bases between the two germline ends. Germline V gene lookup returns CDR1 MNHNS and CDR2 SASEGT.

A single count supports this clone. This CDR3 is CASSIGIVGNQPQHF. The CDR3 DNA follows: TGTGCCAGCAGTATCGGGATCGTAGGTAATCAGCCCCAGCATTTT. J is TRBJ1-5 and V is TRBV27; D gene ambiguous. Trimming cost V 5 bases and J 4 bases, with 15 bases left between them. Germline V lookup: CDR1 MNHEY, CDR2 SMNVEV (reference sequence). This CDR3 contains 15 residues.

This clone showed up just once. The chain is built from TRBV4-1 and TRBJ2-6; D call uncertain. This CDR3 is 14 amino acids long. With 4 bases removed from V and 2 bases from J, the gap between germline ends came to 6 bases. Germline-derived CDR1 and CDR2 are MGHRA and YSYEKL. The CDR3 spells CASSLDPGANVLTF. The CDR3 nucleotides read TGCGCCAGCAGCCTCGACCCTGGGGCCAACGTCCTGACTTTC.

V and J are TRBV27 and TRBJ2-3; D is perhaps TRBD2 (5 bases). Trimming pared 6 bases from V and 4 bases from J, leaving 11 bases between. The CDR3 sequence is 13 residues long. The V gene's germline CDR1 is MNHEY and CDR2 SMNVEV (reference sequence). DNA of the CDR3: TGTGCCAGCAGCGAGGTGGAGGCAGATACGCAGTATTTT. It specifies CASSEVEADTQYF.

This chain uses TRBV5-1 with TRBJ2-7; 8 bases map to TRBD1. CDR3 length equals 14 residues. Germline V gives CDR1 SGHRS, CDR2 YFSETQ. J gave up 10 bases and V 4 bases, and 13 bases lay outside the gene matches. CDR3 loop: CASSLRGLGADQYF. The CDR3 DNA follows: TGCGCCAGCAGCCTCAGGGGGCTCGGCGCTGATCAGTACTTC. Drawing the rest from reference TRBV5-1 and TRBJ2-7, the complete variable domain is KAGVTQTPRYLIKTRGQQVTLSCSPISGHRSVSWYQQTPGQGLQFLFEYFSETQRNKGNFPGRFSGRQFSNSRSEMNVSTLELGDSALYLCASSLRGLGADQYFGPGTRLTVT.

This chain connects TRBV6-6 to TRBJ2-5; 9 nucleotides match TRBD2. The germline CDR1 and CDR2 sequences are MNHNY and SVGAGI (reference sequence). Trimming took 7 bases from V and 2 from J; bases not matched to a gene: 8. The CDR3 loop spans 15 amino acids. The CDR3 protein is CASTRSGGLQETQYF. CDR3 nucleotide sequence: TGTGCCAGCACCAGAAGCGGGGGGCTTCAAGAGACCCAGTACTTC.

This rearrangement joins TRBV7-6 to TRBJ2-1, with 12 positions matching TRBD2. Trimming at V came to 2 bases and at J to 4 bases, leaving 18 bases not matched to a gene. In germline, CDR1 is SGHVS, CDR2 FNYEAQ. The CDR3 is 21 residues long. The CDR3 protein is CASSLSPPRLAGGGRYNEQFF. The DNA of the CDR3 is TGTGCCAGCAGCTTATCGCCCCCCCGTCTAGCGGGAGGGGGGAGGTACAATGAGCAGTTCTTC.

The chain combines TRBV11-2 with TRBJ1-3; TRBD1 is a possible D gene (6 bases). Per the germline V gene, CDR1 is SGHAT and CDR2 is FQNNGV. The CDR3 has 15 residues. Trimming cost V 5 bases and J 1 base, with 12 bases left between them. The CDR3 region has the DNA TGTGCCAGCAGCCCCCCAACAGGGTCTGGAAACACCATATATTTT. Translating it yields CASSPPTGSGNTIYF.

This clone was seen once. The rearrangement uses TRBV6-5 and TRBJ1-2, with a possible D match to TRBD1 (5 bases). CDR1 is MNHEY, CDR2 SVGAGI, per germline. The CDR3 sequence is 14 residues long. V lost 6 bases and J lost 4, with 15 bases in between. The CDR3 sequence is CASSPPGPSYGYTF. The DNA of the CDR3 is TGTGCCAGCAGCCCCCCGGGACCGAGCTATGGCTACACCTTC.

CDR3 coding DNA: TGTGCCAGCAGCATCCGGGCAGAACCGTACGAGCAGTACTTC. Its translation: CASSIRAEPYEQYF. The chain combines TRBV14 with TRBJ2-7; the D is unclear. From germline, CDR1 is SGHDN and CDR2 FVKESK. Between the trimmed V and J ends, which lost 5 bases and 4 bases, there was a span of 15 bases. CDR3 length equals 14 residues.

This clone was recorded only once. The V call is TRBV29-1, the J call TRBJ2-1; D is perhaps TRBD1 or TRBD2 (5 bases each). Between the trimmed V and J ends, which lost 4 bases and 8 bases, there was a span of 18 bases. CDR3 length equals 14 residues. Germline CDR1 reads SQVTM; CDR2 reads ANQGSEA. CDR3 nucleotide sequence: TGCAGCGTTGCATTTACGGGGCGCTTCGATGAGCAGTTCTTC. This gives the protein CSVAFTGRFDEQFF.

The V call is TRBV6-6, the J call TRBJ2-3; D call uncertain. The CDR3 contains 14 residues. Looked up from germline, CDR1 is MNHNY and CDR2 is SVGAGI (reference sequence). V lost 2 bases to trimming and J lost 3 bases, with 9 bases between them. The CDR3 DNA sequence: TGTGCCAGCAGTTACGGACGAGAGACAGATACGCAGTATTTT. Translating it yields CASSYGRETDTQYF.

V and J are TRBV5-1 and TRBJ2-7; 7 nucleotides align to TRBD2. The CDR3 extends over 15 amino acids. The germline V gene has CDR1 SGHRS and CDR2 YFSETQ. Trimming took 0 bases from V and 7 from J; bases not matched to a gene: 10. The CDR3: CASSLGPLGGTEQYF. The CDR3 bases are TGCGCCAGCAGCTTGGGGCCCCTGGGGGGGACGGAGCAGTACTTC.